The TCR beta chain described here comes from a study of T-cell memory formation after mild COVID-19 (dated by TCRdb to about 2021). About the full investigation: Most TCR sequence clusters were specific to one of the two donors. In two donors, T-cell clones that expanded and contracted after mild COVID-19 were followed by sequencing TCRalpha and TCRbeta repertoires longitudinally. Two young, previously healthy adult volunteers, one female and one male, were included in the cohort. Study-wide conclusions, independent of this receptor: The study included only a couple of mild cases, and larger cohorts that include severe cases with pre-infection samples were judged to be necessary. Contracting CD4+ clones were found mainly in CM and EM memory subsets, while CD8+ clones were enriched in EMRA. Balanced CD4/CD8 phenotypes were observed for clones contracting from day 15 to 85, whereas a bias towards CD4+ was observed for a second wave of clones expanding from day 15 to 37. Some responding clones were detected in pre-infection memory, suggesting pre-existing cross-reactive memory T cells joined the SARS-CoV-2 response. SARS-CoV-2 specificity of the second-wave clones peaking on day 37 was not confirmed.

As concerns this clonotype: This clone's antigen is unknown. One base away there is no much larger clone; base qualities are not given.

Ficoll-Paque density gradient centrifugation was used to isolate PBMCs. Deletion took 6 bases off V and 2 bases off J, with a span of 10 bases between the germline ends. Sequences MNHNS (CDR1) and SASEGT (CDR2) are obtained from the germline V gene. The CDR3 holds 13 amino acids from the cysteine to the phenylalanine. The sequence is cut down to CDR3 DNA, 39 bases in frame from base 1. Sequencing instrument: Illumina NovaSeq 6000. TCRalpha and TCRbeta cDNA libraries were constructed by 5'RACE with constant-segment primers, with sample barcodes and unique molecular identifiers being introduced. RNA was extracted from every sample with Trizol reagent. Library amplification was performed in two PCR steps, and a second sample barcode and Illumina TruSeq adapters were introduced in the second step. Libraries were sequenced on an Illumina NovaSeq with 2 x 150 bp paired-end reads. From the authors' description of their analysis: Reads were demultiplexed and collapsed into UMI-guided consensus sequences with migec v1.2.7. Using mixcr v2.1.11, the UMI consensuses were aligned to TRA and TRB V and J templates and assembled into clonotypes. A clonotype was counted as expanded or contracted only when both edgeR and NoisET called the clonotype significant, with the noise models trained on biological replicates. For edgeR calls, the cutoffs were a false discovery rate-adjusted p below 0.01 and a log2 fold-change threshold of 1. As an exploratory analysis of dynamics, PCA with hierarchical clustering was applied to max-normalized trajectories of the 1000 most abundant clonotypes. Separately sequenced CD4+ and CD8+ repertoires were used to assign the CD4 or CD8 phenotype of responding clones. TCRdb took the public reads, trimmed them with fastp at Q25, ran MiXCR for clone calling and kept in-frame beta chains. Entries that share a CDR3 protein sequence are merged under the most common genes and DNA. Clone size and V and J calls follow TCRdb, not the original study. The sample contains around 390,000 distinct CDR3 sequences, approximately 15% of them found a single time. The ten most abundant clones make up under 25% of the sample.

This TCR derives from a man younger than 30 who had mild COVID-19 (a few samples of this study predate the infection). The sample titles of this study are shuffled in the database, so cell type and time point are left out; the donor was told from shared clones. The V gene is TRBV6-1 and the J gene is TRBJ1-1, with TRBD1 as a weak D call on 5 bases. The material sequenced was PBMCs or a T cell subset sorted from them (not recorded which). The DNA sequence is given as TGTGCCAGCAGCTGGGGGATAAACACTGAAGCTTTCTTT. It codes for CASSWGINTEAFF.